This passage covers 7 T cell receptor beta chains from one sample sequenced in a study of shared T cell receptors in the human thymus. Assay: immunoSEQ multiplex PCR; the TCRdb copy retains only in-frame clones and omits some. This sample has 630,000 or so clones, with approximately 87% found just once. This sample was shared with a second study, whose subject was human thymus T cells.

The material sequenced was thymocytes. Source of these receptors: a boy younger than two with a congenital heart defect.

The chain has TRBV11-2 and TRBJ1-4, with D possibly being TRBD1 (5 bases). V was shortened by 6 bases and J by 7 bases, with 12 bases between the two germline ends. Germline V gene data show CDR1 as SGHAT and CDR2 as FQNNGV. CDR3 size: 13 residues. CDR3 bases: TGTGCCAGCAGGTACCAGGGATCTGAAAAACTGTTTTTT. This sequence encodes CASRYQGSEKLFF.

CDR3 sequence reads: CASSQEAGGPGAQYF. DNA of the CDR3: TGCGCCAGCAGCCAAGAGGCGGGGGGGCCGGGGGCCCAGTACTTC. The rearrangement joins TRBV4-3 to TRBJ2-5, with 9 positions matching TRBD2. Trimming removed 0 bases from V and 9 bases from J; junction bases left unmatched: 8. The CDR3 consists of 15 residues. Looked up from germline, CDR1 is LGHNA and CDR2 is YSLEER.

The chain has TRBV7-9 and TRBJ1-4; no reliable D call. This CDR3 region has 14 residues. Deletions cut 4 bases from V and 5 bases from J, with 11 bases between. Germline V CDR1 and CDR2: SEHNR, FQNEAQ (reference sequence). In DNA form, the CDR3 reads TGTGCCAGCAGCTCGGGAGACGAGAATGAAAAACTGTTTTTT. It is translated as CASSSGDENEKLFF.

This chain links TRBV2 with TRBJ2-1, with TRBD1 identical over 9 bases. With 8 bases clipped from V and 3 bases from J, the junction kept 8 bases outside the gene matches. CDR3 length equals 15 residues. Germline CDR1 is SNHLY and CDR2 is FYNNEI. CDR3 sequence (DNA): TGTGCCAGCGGAATTCGGGACAGGGTCTACAATGAGCAGTTCTTC. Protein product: CASGIRDRVYNEQFF.

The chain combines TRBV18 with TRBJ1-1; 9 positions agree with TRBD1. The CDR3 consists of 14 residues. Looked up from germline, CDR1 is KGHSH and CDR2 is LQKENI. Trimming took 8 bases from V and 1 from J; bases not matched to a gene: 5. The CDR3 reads CASQGDRENTEAFF. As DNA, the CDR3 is TGTGCCAGCCAAGGGGACAGGGAGAACACTGAAGCTTTCTTT.

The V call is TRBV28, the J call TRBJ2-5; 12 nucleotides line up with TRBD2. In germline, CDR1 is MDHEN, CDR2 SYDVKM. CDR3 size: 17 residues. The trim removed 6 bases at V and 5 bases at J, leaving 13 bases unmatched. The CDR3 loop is CASRPRATSGRKETQYF. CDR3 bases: TGTGCCAGCAGGCCCCGGGCGACTAGCGGGAGAAAGGAGACCCAGTACTTC.

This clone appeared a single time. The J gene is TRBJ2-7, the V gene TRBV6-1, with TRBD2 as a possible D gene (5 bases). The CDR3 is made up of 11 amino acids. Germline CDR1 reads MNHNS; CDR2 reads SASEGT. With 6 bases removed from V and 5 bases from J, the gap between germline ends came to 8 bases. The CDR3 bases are TGTGCCAGCAGAGGAGCGGACGAGCAGTACTTC. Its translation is CASRGADEQYF.